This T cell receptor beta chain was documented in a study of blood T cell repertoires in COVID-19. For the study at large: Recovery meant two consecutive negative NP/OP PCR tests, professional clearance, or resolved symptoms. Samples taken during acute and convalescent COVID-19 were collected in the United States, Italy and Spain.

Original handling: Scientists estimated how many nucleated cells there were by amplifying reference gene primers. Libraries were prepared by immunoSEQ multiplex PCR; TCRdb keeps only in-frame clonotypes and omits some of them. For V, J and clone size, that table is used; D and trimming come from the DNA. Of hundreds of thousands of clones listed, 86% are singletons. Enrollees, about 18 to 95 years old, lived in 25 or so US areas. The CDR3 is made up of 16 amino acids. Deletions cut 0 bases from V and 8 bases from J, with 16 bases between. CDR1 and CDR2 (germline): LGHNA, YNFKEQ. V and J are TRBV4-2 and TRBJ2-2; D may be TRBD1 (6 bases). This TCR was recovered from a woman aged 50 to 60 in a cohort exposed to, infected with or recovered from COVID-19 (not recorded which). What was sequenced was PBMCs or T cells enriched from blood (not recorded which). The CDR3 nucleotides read TGTGCCAGCAGCCAAGAACCAGGGGCATATGAGGGGGAGCTGTTTTTT. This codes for CASSQEPGAYEGELFF.